The 14 T cell receptor beta chains below all came from one sample that was sequenced in a study of liver allograft versus peripheral blood T cells. Study as a whole: Comparing T cell receptor repertoires in transplanted livers with those in recipients' peripheral blood was part of the design.

One entry per CDR3 protein results from TCRdb running MiXCR on the reads. Of more than 10,000 distinct CDR3 sequences in the sample, under 20% are singletons; the top ten hold 2% to 2.5%. The receptors stem from a human patient who had a liver transplant. Part of the T cells may come from the graft donor.

This sequence joins TRBV9 and TRBJ1-1; D gene unclear. Trimming took off 0 bases at V and 3 bases at J, with 9 bases between the two ends. CDR1 is SGDLS, CDR2 YYNGEE, per germline. The CDR3 loop spans 14 amino acids. This chain's CDR3 is CASSVEGHHTEAFF. The DNA of the CDR3 is TGTGCCAGCAGCGTAGAGGGCCACCACACTGAAGCTTTCTTT.

This clonotype was seen a few times. The chain is built from TRBV6-2 or TRBV6-3 and TRBJ2-7; a weak D match, TRBD2 (6 bases). Germline-derived CDR1 and CDR2 are MNHEY and SVGEGT. The CDR3 is 15 amino acids. Between the trimmed V and J ends, which lost 3 bases and 0 bases, there was a span of 12 bases. The CDR3, as DNA: TGTGCCAGCAGTTATGGCCTAGCGCGCTCCTACGAGCAGTACTTC. Residues: CASSYGLARSYEQYF.

This clonotype rates as medium-sized. V usage is TRBV6-6 and J usage is TRBJ2-1; TRBD1 or TRBD2 may be the D gene (7 bases each). The CDR3 runs to 15 residues. Germline-derived CDR1 and CDR2 are MNHNY and SVGAGI (reference sequence). Trimming left V 0 bases short and J 7 bases short, with 13 bases between. In nucleotides, the CDR3 is TGTGCCAGCAGTTACTCGCCCAGGGGGGGAAATGAGCAGTTCTTC. Its protein product is CASSYSPRGGNEQFF.

By sample fraction, this clonotype is medium-sized. This rearrangement joins TRBV28 to TRBJ2-2; D not certain. There are 13 residues in the CDR3. Trimming took off 2 bases at V and 4 bases at J, with 5 bases between the two ends. CDR1 is MDHEN, CDR2 SYDVKM, per germline. The CDR3 DNA sequence: TGTGCCAGCAGTTTAGGGTTCACCGGGGAGCTGTTTTTT. This sequence encodes CASSLGFTGELFF.

J is TRBJ1-1 and V is TRBV18; D might be TRBD1 (5 bases). V was trimmed by 2 bases and J by 1 base, leaving 11 bases between them. The length of the CDR3 is 15 residues. Germline V gene lookup returns CDR1 KGHSH and CDR2 LQKENI. In DNA form, the CDR3 reads TGTGCCAGCTCACCAAAGGAGGGGCCGAACACTGAAGCTTTCTTT. Its translation is CASSPKEGPNTEAFF.

This clonotype is classed as medium-sized. The chain links TRBV6-1 to TRBJ1-2; 11 nucleotides align to TRBD1. This CDR3 has 15 residues. Unmatched junction bases numbered 7, after V lost 2 bases and J lost 8 bases. From germline, CDR1 is MNHNS and CDR2 SASEGT. This CDR3 is CASSEPGQGERGYTF. The DNA for the CDR3 is TGTGCCAGCAGTGAACCGGGACAGGGGGAAAGGGGCTACACCTTC.

Within the sample, this clonotype is medium-sized. This chain links TRBV6-2 or TRBV6-3 with TRBJ1-1; D gene uncertain. The length of the CDR3 is 14 residues. Trimming shortened V by 6 bases and J by 0 bases, and 11 bases separated the two germline ends. Germline CDR1 MNHEY, CDR2 SVGEGT. The CDR3 bases are TGTGCCAGCAGCTTCCCCATCCTGAACACTGAAGCTTTCTTT. It encodes CASSFPILNTEAFF.

By share, this clonotype counts as medium-sized (0.01 to 0.1%). The J gene is TRBJ2-4, the V gene TRBV18; 7 nucleotides line up with TRBD1. Germline CDR1 reads KGHSH; CDR2 reads LQKENI. The CDR3 sequence is 19 residues long. Trimming at V came to 5 bases and at J to 6 bases, leaving 22 bases not matched to a gene. DNA for the CDR3: TGTGCCAGCTCATCGGACATGGAGAGGGGGCTAGCCCCAAGAAACATTCAGTACTTC. The encoded protein is CASSSDMERGLAPRNIQYF.

This clonotype is categorized as medium-sized. V and J are TRBV6-2 or TRBV6-3 and TRBJ2-2; TRBD1 or TRBD2 may be the D gene (5 bases each). The V and J ends lost 5 bases and 0 bases respectively, with 13 bases between them. The CDR3 is made up of 16 amino acids. CDR1 MNHEY and CDR2 SVGEGT come from the germline V gene. In nucleotides, the CDR3 is TGTGCCAGCAGTCCCCGAGGGACGGCGAACACCGGGGAGCTGTTTTTT. Translated, it gives CASSPRGTANTGELFF.

This chain joins TRBV27 and TRBJ1-1, with D unclear. CDR3 length: 15 residues. The germline gives CDR1 MNHEY, CDR2 SMNVEV (reference sequence). V lost 4 bases and J 0 bases, leaving 12 bases between the germline ends. The chain's CDR3 is CASSSMGRVNTEAFF. Here the CDR3 DNA reads TGTGCCAGCAGTTCAATGGGGAGGGTGAACACTGAAGCTTTCTTT.

This clonotype was counted at least ten times. The chain is built from TRBV5-4 and TRBJ1-2, with TRBD1 matching 7 bases. The trim removed 1 base at V and 8 bases at J, leaving 11 bases unmatched. The germline CDR1 and CDR2 sequences are SGHNT and YYREEE (reference sequence). This CDR3 spans 15 amino acids. The CDR3, as DNA: TGTGCCAGCAGCTTGACAGGGGAGACAGATCGGGGCTACACCTTC. Translated, it gives CASSLTGETDRGYTF.

The table lists this clonotype with a few counts. This chain connects TRBV20-1 to TRBJ1-1; 7 nucleotides align to TRBD1. Germline V lookup: CDR1 DFQATT, CDR2 SNEGSKA (reference sequence). V shed 6 bases, J shed 5 bases, and the junction held 12 bases outside the gene matches. The CDR3 spans 14 residues. In DNA form, the CDR3 reads TGCAGTGCGGGCGACAGGGCTGGGGGGACTGAAGCTTTCTTT. Translated, it gives CSAGDRAGGTEAFF.

The genes are TRBV30 and TRBJ2-1; D not resolved. The CDR3 loop spans 15 amino acids. V lost 4 bases and J lost 0, with 13 bases in between. CDR1 is GTSNPN, CDR2 SVGIG, per germline (reference sequence). The DNA of the CDR3 is TGTGCCTGGAAATTAGGGCGGAGCTCCTACAATGAGCAGTTCTTC. It codes for CAWKLGRSSYNEQFF.

About this clonotype: This may come from a read error, since a much larger clone is one base off. The chain has TRBV15 and TRBJ2-7; unclear D gene. The germline V gene encodes CDR1 LNHNV and CDR2 YYDKDF (reference sequence). The CDR3 has 12 amino acids. CDR3 bases: TGTACCACCAGCAGTTATACCTACGAGCAGTACTTC. This sequence encodes CTTSSYTYEQYF.